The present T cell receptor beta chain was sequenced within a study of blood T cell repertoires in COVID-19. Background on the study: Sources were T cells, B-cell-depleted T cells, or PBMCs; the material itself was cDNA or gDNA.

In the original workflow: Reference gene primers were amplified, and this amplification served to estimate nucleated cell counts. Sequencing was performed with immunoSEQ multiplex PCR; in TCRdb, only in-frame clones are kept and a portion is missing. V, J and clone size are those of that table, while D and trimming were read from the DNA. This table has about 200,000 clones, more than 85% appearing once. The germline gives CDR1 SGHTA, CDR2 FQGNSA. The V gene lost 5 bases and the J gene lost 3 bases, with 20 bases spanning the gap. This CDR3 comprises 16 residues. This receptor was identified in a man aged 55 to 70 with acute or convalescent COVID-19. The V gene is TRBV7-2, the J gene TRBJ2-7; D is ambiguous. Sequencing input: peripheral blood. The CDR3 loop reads CASSPIWRPRNYEQYF. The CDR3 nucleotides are TGTGCCAGCAGCCCGATTTGGCGGCCTCGCAACTACGAGCAGTACTTC.